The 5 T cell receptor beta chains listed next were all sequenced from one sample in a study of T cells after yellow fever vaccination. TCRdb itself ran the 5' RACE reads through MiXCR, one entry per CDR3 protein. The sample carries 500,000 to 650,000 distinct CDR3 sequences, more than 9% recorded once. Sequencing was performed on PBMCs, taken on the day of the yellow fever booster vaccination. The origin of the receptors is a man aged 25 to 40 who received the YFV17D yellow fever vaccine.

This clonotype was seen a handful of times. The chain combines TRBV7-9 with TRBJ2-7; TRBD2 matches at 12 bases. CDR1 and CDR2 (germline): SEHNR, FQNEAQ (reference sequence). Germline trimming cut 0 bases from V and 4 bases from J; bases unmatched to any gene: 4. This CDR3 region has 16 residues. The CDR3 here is CASSLATSGRMYEQYF. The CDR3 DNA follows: TGTGCCAGCAGCTTAGCGACTAGCGGGAGAATGTACGAGCAGTACTTC.

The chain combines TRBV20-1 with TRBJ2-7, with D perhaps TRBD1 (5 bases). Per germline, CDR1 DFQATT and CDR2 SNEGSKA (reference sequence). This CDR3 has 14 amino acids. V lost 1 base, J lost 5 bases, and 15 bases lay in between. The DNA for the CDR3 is TGCAGTGCTAGAGTGGGCAGGGTGGAAGACGAGCAGTACTTC. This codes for CSARVGRVEDEQYF.

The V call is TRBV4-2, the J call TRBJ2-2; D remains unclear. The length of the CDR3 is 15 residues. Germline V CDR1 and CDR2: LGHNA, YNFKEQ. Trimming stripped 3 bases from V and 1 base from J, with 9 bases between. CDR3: CASSHVTENTGELFF. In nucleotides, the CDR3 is TGTGCCAGCAGCCACGTCACGGAGAACACCGGGGAGCTGTTTTTT.

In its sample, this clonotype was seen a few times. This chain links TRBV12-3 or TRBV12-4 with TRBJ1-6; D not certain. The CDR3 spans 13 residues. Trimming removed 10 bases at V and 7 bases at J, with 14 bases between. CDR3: CATTDRLNSPLHF. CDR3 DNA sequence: TGTGCCACCACCGACCGGTTGAATTCACCCCTCCACTTT.

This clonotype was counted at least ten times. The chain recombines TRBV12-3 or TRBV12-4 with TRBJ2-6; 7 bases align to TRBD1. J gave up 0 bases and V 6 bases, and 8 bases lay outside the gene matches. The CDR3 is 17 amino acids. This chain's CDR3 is CASSPEGAPSGANVLTF. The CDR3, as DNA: TGTGCCAGCAGCCCCGAGGGGGCGCCCTCTGGGGCCAACGTCCTGACTTTC.